Presented here are 10 T cell receptor beta chains from one specimen sequenced in a study of OX40 agonist ivuxolimab in advanced cancers. The library was prepared using the immunoSEQ multiplex PCR assay. TCRdb obtained this table from immuneACCESS and retained in-frame rearrangements with V and J assigned. These tables miss some clones; where compared with another copy, unresolved V genes account for less than half of the shortfall, and the remainder is unexplained. This sample gives tens of thousands of clones in total; 80% to 90% of them show up just once. The ten largest clones capture roughly an eighth of the sample. The sample consisted of CD4+ or CD8+ T cells sorted from blood, taken in a trial of the OX40 agonist ivuxolimab. These receptors were obtained from an adult with an advanced solid tumor such as melanoma, head and neck, liver or kidney cancer.

The chain employs TRBV7-8 and TRBJ2-1, with 7 bases fitting TRBD1. The CDR3 sequence is 16 residues long. With V trimmed by 2 bases and J by 2 bases, 6 bases remained unmatched. The germline gives CDR1 SGHVS, CDR2 FQNEAQ. The CDR3 region has the DNA TGTGCCAGCAGCTTAACCCAGGGGGTTCCCTACAATGAGCAGTTCTTC. This encodes CASSLTQGVPYNEQFF. Based on the CDR3 plus reference TRBV7-8 and TRBJ2-1, the full variable domain is GAGVSQSPRYKVAKRGQDVALRCDPISGHVSLFWYQQALGQGPEFLTYFQNEAQLDKSGLPSDRFFAERPEGSVSTLKIQRTQQEDSAVYLCASSLTQGVPYNEQFFGPGTRLTVL.

This chain connects TRBV5-1 to TRBJ1-4; no clear D. Germline values: CDR1 SGHRS, CDR2 YFSETQ. The CDR3 spans 15 residues. The ends were cut back, 4 bases at V and 0 bases at J, with 10 bases in the middle. The CDR3 DNA reads as TGCGCCAGCAGCCTAAGGCATACAACTAATGAAAAACTGTTTTTT. Translation gives CASSLRHTTNEKLFF.

This clone was counted between two and nine times. The chain recombines TRBV7-8 with TRBJ2-1, with 10 bases matching TRBD2. Germline loops: CDR1 SGHVS, CDR2 FQNEAQ. V lost 2 bases, J lost 1 base, and 11 bases stayed unmatched. The CDR3 length is 19 residues. The CDR3, as DNA: TGTGCCAGCAGCTTAAAGTCTAGCGGGAGCTTCGGTTCCTACAATGAGCAGTTCTTC. Protein product: CASSLKSSGSFGSYNEQFF.

The chain has TRBV27 and TRBJ2-7; maybe TRBD1 (5 bases). The germline V gene encodes CDR1 MNHEY and CDR2 SMNVEV (reference sequence). V lost 2 bases to trimming and J lost 3 bases, with 8 bases between them. The CDR3 extends over 13 amino acids. In DNA form, the CDR3 reads TGTGCCAGCAGTTTAGGACAAGTCTACGAGCAGTACTTC. It is translated as CASSLGQVYEQYF.

This rearrangement joins TRBV5-6 to TRBJ2-2; no definite D call. CDR3 length: 13 residues. The V and J ends lost 0 bases and 6 bases respectively, with 6 bases between them. Germline CDR1 reads SGHDT; CDR2 reads YYEEEE. CDR3 loop: CASSLVLAGELFF. CDR3 sequence (DNA): TGTGCCAGCAGCTTGGTGCTTGCCGGGGAGCTGTTTTTT.

V gene TRBV6-1 combines with J gene TRBJ2-2; tentative D call: TRBD2 (5 bases). Germline V gene sequence: CDR1 MNHNS, CDR2 SASEGT. The CDR3 spans 16 residues. Trimming pared 0 bases from V and 0 bases from J, leaving 8 bases between. CDR3 sequence reads: CASSEAIAPNTGELFF. CDR3 bases: TGTGCCAGCAGTGAAGCTATAGCGCCGAACACCGGGGAGCTGTTTTTT.

J is TRBJ2-7 and V is TRBV5-1; 9 nucleotides align to TRBD1. V lost 3 bases and J lost 5; bases outside the gene matches: 6. This CDR3 has 14 amino acids. The germline V gene encodes CDR1 SGHRS and CDR2 YFSETQ. The CDR3: CASSYGQGINEQYF. DNA for the CDR3: TGCGCCAGCAGCTACGGACAGGGGATCAACGAGCAGTACTTC.

Points on this clone: Other DNA sequences in the same sample also yield this CDR3. This rearrangement joins TRBV19 to TRBJ2-7; TRBD1 matches at 11 bases. The V gene end was trimmed by 8 bases and the J gene end by 4 bases; junction bases not matched to a gene: 1. This CDR3 is 12 amino acids long. Germline CDR1 and CDR2: LNHDA and SQIVND (reference sequence). CDR3 residues: CASGDRGYEQYF. The CDR3 DNA reads TGTGCCAGTGGGGACAGGGGGTACGAGCAGTACTTC.

This clone was seen more than once but under ten times. The chain carries TRBV7-8 and TRBJ2-1; D remains unclear. With 0 bases removed from V and 4 bases from J, the gap between germline ends came to 7 bases. Germline CDR1 reads SGHVS; CDR2 reads FQNEAQ. The CDR3 consists of 14 residues. CDR3 bases: TGTGCCAGCAGCTTAGCGAACAGTTACAATGAGCAGTTCTTC. Its protein is CASSLANSYNEQFF.

CDR3: CASSLALGTEAFF. Written as DNA, the CDR3 is TGCGCCAGCAGCTTGGCCCTGGGGACTGAAGCTTTCTTT. The chain uses TRBV5-1 and TRBJ1-1; D gene unclear. Germline CDR1 and CDR2: SGHRS and YFSETQ. This CDR3 has 13 amino acids. The germline V and J ends were trimmed by 0 bases and 5 bases, with 8 bases remaining between them.